This is a list of T cell receptor beta chains from one sample in a study of T cells expressing NK-cell markers. From the 5' RACE reads, TCRdb lists one entry per CDR3 protein and no DNA. Its listing shows 300,000 to 450,000 distinct CDR3 sequences. The sequencing sample was made of blood T cells: a sorted CD56 or NKG2C T cell subset, CD4+ or CD8+ T cells, or bulk PBMC T cells (not recorded which). These receptors were taken from a man aged 18-75 years in good health. CDR3s include the opening cysteine and the closing phenylalanine or tryptophan. The order of the fields is V gene, J gene, CDR3 protein.

V gene: TRBV6-1
J gene: TRBJ1-2
CDR3 protein: CASRGDRSYYGYTF

V gene: TRBV15
J gene: TRBJ2-3
CDR3 protein: CATSRDRGTQYF

V gene: TRBV28
J gene: TRBJ2-7
CDR3 protein: CASREAGTGGDEQYF

V gene: TRBV4-1
J gene: TRBJ1-5
CDR3 protein: CASSQEGAGNQPQHF

V gene: TRBV5-1
J gene: TRBJ2-5
CDR3 protein: CASSLLTSGGAGETQYF

V gene: TRBV24-1
J gene: TRBJ2-5
CDR3 protein: CATSDPRQSETQYF

V gene: TRBV6-5
J gene: TRBJ2-7
CDR3 protein: CASSYSMRGALPYEQYF

V gene: TRBV2
J gene: TRBJ2-1
CDR3 protein: CASSEGPSGQFF

V gene: TRBV28
J gene: TRBJ2-1
CDR3 protein: CASSLMTASYNEQFF

V gene: TRBV5-1
J gene: TRBJ1-5
CDR3 protein: CASSGEGGIGVRQPQHF

V gene: TRBV6-1
J gene: TRBJ2-3
CDR3 protein: CASSENMWTGSDTQYF

V gene: TRBV27
J gene: TRBJ1-1
CDR3 protein: CASSSPGQGRGHEAFF

V gene: TRBV15
J gene: TRBJ1-4
CDR3 protein: CATSRGDRATNEKLFF

V gene: TRBV13
J gene: TRBJ1-2
CDR3 protein: CASSTQGAFLGGYTF

V gene: TRBV6-1
J gene: TRBJ2-7
CDR3 protein: CASKGGGDEQYF

V gene: TRBV20-1
J gene: TRBJ2-7
CDR3 protein: CSARGRGLAVLYEQYF

V gene: TRBV7-8
J gene: TRBJ2-3
CDR3 protein: CASSLRDRDADTQYF

V gene: TRBV3-1
J gene: TRBJ1-2
CDR3 protein: CASSHSLGRAYGYTF